This record covers a single TCR beta chain. Its antigen is not known. Libraries were prepared by immunoSEQ multiplex PCR; TCRdb keeps only in-frame clonotypes and omits some of them. The sample records nearly 1 million clones, 60% to 85% being singletons. This sample stems from a study of shared clonotypes between healthy human individuals. Whole-study findings and limits: Clonotypes which were not shared had lower generation probabilities than clonotypes that all four donors shared. Clonotype sharing across donors was expected to vary with sequencing depth.

Per the germline V gene, CDR1 is LNHNV and CDR2 is YYDKDF (reference sequence). V was cut by 4 bases and J by 0 bases, with 7 bases left in between. The CDR3 length is 14 residues. The donor population consisted of healthy HIV-negative adults with no recent acute infections or vaccinations. The sequencing sample was made of memory CD4+ T cells sorted from blood. The subset is: CD45RA-negative fraction. The receptor was derived from a man younger than 35 in good health. This rearrangement joins TRBV15 to TRBJ2-1; no definite D call. For the CDR3, the DNA is TGTGCCACCAGCAAGGGATCCTCCTACAATGAGCAGTTCTTC. Translating gives CATSKGSSYNEQFF.